This passage covers 27 T cell receptor beta chains from one sample sequenced in a study of tumor-infiltrating lymphocytes in localized non-small cell lung cancer. Profiled with immunoSEQ multiplex PCR; TCRdb holds only in-frame clones, not every one. The sample yields thousands of clones, 70% to 80% seen once. The sequenced sample was uninvolved lung tissue not adjacent to the tumor. The receptors originated from a human donor with non-small cell lung cancer.

The V gene is TRBV6-5, the J gene TRBJ2-7; TRBD2 is a possible D gene (7 bases). Trimming removed 2 bases at V and 6 bases at J, with 20 bases between. This CDR3 contains 16 residues. The germline V gene encodes CDR1 MNHEY and CDR2 SVGAGI. The CDR3 region is CASSYKVARGASEQYF. CDR3 in DNA: TGTGCCAGCAGTTACAAGGTAGCTCGGGGGGCCTCCGAGCAGTACTTC.

This chain connects TRBV10-2 to TRBJ2-7; tentatively, D is TRBD2 (6 bases). V dropped 4 bases and J dropped 9 bases, with 22 bases sitting between them. The CDR3 runs to 15 residues. Germline values: CDR1 WSHSY, CDR2 SAAADI. In DNA, the CDR3 is TGCGCCAGCAGTGGCGGGAAAGGACTCTATGCGGGGCAGTACTTC. The encoded protein is CASSGGKGLYAGQYF.

This chain joins TRBV7-6 and TRBJ1-1, with TRBD1 matching 8 bases. This CDR3 region has 14 residues. V shed 5 bases, J shed 2 bases, and the junction held 4 bases outside the gene matches. Germline CDR1 SGHVS, CDR2 FNYEAQ. In DNA form, the CDR3 reads TGTGCCAGCAGCGGGACAGGAGTTAACACTGAAGCTTTCTTT. This codes for CASSGTGVNTEAFF.

CDR3 in DNA: TGTGCCAGCAGCTTACCCGCTACGGGAGAGACCCAGTACTTC. As protein: CASSLPATGETQYF. The J gene is TRBJ2-5, the V gene TRBV5-4, with D unresolved. Deletions cut 2 bases from V and 4 bases from J, with 12 bases between. Germline CDR1 is SGHNT and CDR2 is YYREEE (reference sequence). The CDR3 covers 14 residues. The full variable domain, rest sourced from reference TRBV5-4 and TRBJ2-5, is ETGVTQSPTHLIKTRGQQVTLRCSSQSGHNTVSWYQQALGQGPQFIFQYYREEENGRGNFPPRFSGLQFPNYSSELNVNALELDDSALYLCASSLPATGETQYFGPGTRLLVL.

V gene TRBV6-5 combines with J gene TRBJ1-1, with D perhaps TRBD1 (5 bases). The CDR3 consists of 15 residues. Germline V lookup: CDR1 MNHEY, CDR2 SVGAGI. Deletions cut 0 bases from V and 1 base from J, with 9 bases between. CDR3 sequence: CASSYSAGPNTEAFF. The DNA of the CDR3 is TGTGCCAGCAGTTACTCGGCAGGGCCGAACACTGAAGCTTTCTTT.

This clone was seen just once. This chain joins TRBV6-5 and TRBJ1-1; D unclear. Trimming removed 6 bases at V and 3 bases at J, with 8 bases between. Germline CDR1 is MNHEY and CDR2 is SVGAGI. The CDR3 totals 12 residues. The CDR3 DNA follows: TGTGCCAGCAGCCGGGGAGACACTGAAGCTTTCTTT. This encodes CASSRGDTEAFF.

The chain employs TRBV19 and TRBJ2-7, with a tentative D call TRBD1 (6 bases). From germline, CDR1 is LNHDA and CDR2 SQIVND (reference sequence). Between the trimmed V and J ends, which lost 5 bases and 1 base, there was a span of 9 bases. This CDR3 is 13 amino acids long. Here the CDR3 reads CASSPGQSYEQYF. The CDR3 nucleotides are TGTGCCAGTAGTCCTGGACAGTCCTACGAGCAGTACTTC.

The chain couples TRBV5-6 to TRBJ2-3; 9 nucleotides line up with TRBD1. The CDR3 is 16 amino acids. Germline CDR1 reads SGHDT; CDR2 reads YYEEEE. V shed 4 bases, J shed 3 bases, and the junction held 9 bases outside the gene matches. For the CDR3, the DNA is TGTGCCAGCAGCCCGCTCATTGACAGGGGGACAGATACGCAGTATTTT. As protein: CASSPLIDRGTDTQYF.

The chain joins TRBV18 to TRBJ1-3, with D unclear. Germline CDR1 KGHSH, CDR2 LQKENI. Between the trimmed V and J ends, which lost 3 bases and 0 bases, there was a span of 6 bases. This CDR3 has 14 amino acids. In DNA, the CDR3 is TGTGCCAGCTCACCCCAGTCCTCTGGAAACACCATATATTTT. Amino acids: CASSPQSSGNTIYF.

This clone was observed a handful of times. The chain joins TRBV5-1 to TRBJ2-2; D remains ambiguous. With 1 base removed from V and 4 bases from J, the gap between germline ends came to 14 bases. CDR3 size: 16 residues. Germline V gives CDR1 SGHRS, CDR2 YFSETQ. The CDR3 DNA sequence: TGCGCCAGCAGCTTGTCCGTTGGCAGAAGCACCGGGGAGCTGTTTTTT. Its translation: CASSLSVGRSTGELFF.

This clone was picked up a small number of times. V usage is TRBV10-1 and J usage is TRBJ1-1; D is unresolved. V was shortened by 0 bases and J by 4 bases, with 6 bases between the two germline ends. The CDR3 has 13 amino acids. The germline V gene has CDR1 WNHNN and CDR2 SYGVQD (reference sequence). Here the CDR3 DNA reads TGCGCCAGCAGTGAGTCTCGGTTCACTGAAGCTTTCTTT. This encodes CASSESRFTEAFF.

The chain links TRBV7-8 to TRBJ1-2; D is possibly TRBD1 (6 bases). Germline CDR1 is SGHVS and CDR2 is FQNEAQ. Between the trimmed V and J ends, which lost 5 bases and 4 bases, there was a span of 20 bases. The CDR3 has 16 residues. The CDR3, as DNA: TGTGCCAGCAGCCACGACAGGATCCCGCCCGCCTATGGCTACACCTTC. Translation gives CASSHDRIPPAYGYTF.

The chain couples TRBV11-2 to TRBJ2-5, with TRBD2 as a possible D gene (5 bases). CDR1 SGHAT and CDR2 FQNNGV come from the germline V gene. CDR3 size: 13 residues. Trimming cost V 7 bases and J 4 bases, with 13 bases left between them. The CDR3 DNA sequence: TGTGCCAGCACCCAAGGGCTAGCAGAGACCCAGTACTTC. Translating it yields CASTQGLAETQYF.

The chain is built from TRBV6-5 and TRBJ1-5; 8 nucleotides agree with TRBD1. After removal of 6 bases from V and 6 bases from J, the junction contained 7 bases not matched to a gene. This CDR3 region has 14 residues. CDR1 is MNHEY and CDR2 is SVGAGI in the germline V gene. CDR3 in DNA: TGTGCCAGCAGCTACGACAGGGGCGGTCAGCCCCAGCATTTT. Translating it yields CASSYDRGGQPQHF.

The chain has TRBV5-1 and TRBJ2-1; 13 positions agree with TRBD2. Trimming at V came to 4 bases and at J to 7 bases, leaving 8 bases not matched to a gene. Germline CDR1 reads SGHRS; CDR2 reads YFSETQ. The CDR3 length is 16 residues. CDR3 in amino acids: CASSLGETSGGNEQFF. The CDR3 DNA is TGCGCCAGCAGCCTAGGGGAGACTAGCGGGGGGAATGAGCAGTTCTTC.

The genes are TRBV27 and TRBJ2-7, with 11 bases fitting TRBD2. V trimming: 6 bases; J trimming: 3 bases; junction bases outside the gene matches: 7. This CDR3 is 15 amino acids long. Germline lookup yields CDR1 MNHEY and CDR2 SMNVEV (reference sequence). CDR3 DNA sequence: TGTGCCAGCAGACAGCTAGCGGGAGGCCTCTACGAGCAGTACTTC. Translating it yields CASRQLAGGLYEQYF.

This clone is a singleton in its sample. CDR3 region: CASSGSGTSDPYEQYF. Written as DNA, the CDR3 is TGTGCCAGCAGCGGTTCCGGGACTAGCGATCCCTACGAGCAGTACTTC. V gene TRBV11-2 combines with J gene TRBJ2-7; 10 bases agree with TRBD2. Germline-derived CDR1 and CDR2 are SGHAT and FQNNGV. CDR3 length: 16 residues. J lost 2 bases, V lost 5 bases, and 9 bases had no gene match.

This clone was picked up a small number of times. This rearrangement joins TRBV18 to TRBJ2-7; a possible D gene is TRBD2 (5 bases). The CDR3 length is 14 residues. The germline V gene encodes CDR1 KGHSH and CDR2 LQKENI. Trimming left V 6 bases short and J 1 base short, with 13 bases between. The CDR3 loop reads CASSPAAESYEQYF. DNA of the CDR3: TGTGCCAGCTCGCCAGCGGCAGAGTCCTACGAGCAGTACTTC.

V gene TRBV10-3 combines with J gene TRBJ2-2, with 12 bases matching TRBD2. This CDR3 is 18 amino acids long. V was clipped by 7 bases and J by 2 bases; unmatched bases: 11. Germline V lookup: CDR1 ENHRY, CDR2 SYGVKD. Here the CDR3 reads CAINPGRLAGENTGELFF. Written as DNA, the CDR3 is TGTGCCATCAACCCGGGTCGACTAGCGGGGGAAAACACCGGGGAGCTGTTTTTT.

As to this clone: Other DNA sequences in the same sample also yield this CDR3. J is TRBJ2-1 and V is TRBV30; the match to TRBD2 covers 12 bases. V gave up 4 bases and J gave up 3 bases; unmatched junction bases: 1. Germline V gene data show CDR1 as GTSNPN and CDR2 as SVGIG (reference sequence). The CDR3 runs 14 residues. The CDR3 coding sequence is TGTGCCTGGACGGGACTAGCGGGCTACAATGAGCAGTTCTTC. This translates into CAWTGLAGYNEQFF.

The chain has TRBV29-1 and TRBJ1-2; D is ambiguous. From germline, CDR1 is SQVTM and CDR2 ANQGSEA. The CDR3 is 13 amino acids. The germline V and J ends were trimmed by 6 bases and 8 bases, with 19 bases remaining between them. CDR3 bases: TGCAGCGTCCAACTGCGGGTTGAAATGGGCTACACCTTC. Its translation is CSVQLRVEMGYTF. Full variable domain (outside the CDR3, taken from reference TRBV29-1 and TRBJ1-2): SAVISQKPSRDICQRGTSLTIQCQVDSQVTMMFWYRQQPGQSLTLIATANQGSEATYESGFVIDKFPISRPNLTFSTLTVSNMSPEDSSIYLCSVQLRVEMGYTFGSGTRLTVV.

This chain's CDR3 is CASSFGLITDTQYF. The DNA for the CDR3 is TGTGCCAGCAGCTTTGGACTGATCACAGATACGCAGTATTTT. V and J are TRBV7-3 and TRBJ2-3; D may be TRBD2 (5 bases). Trimming removed 3 bases at V and 2 bases at J, with 9 bases between. CDR1 and CDR2 from the germline V gene are SGHTA and FQGTGA. The length of the CDR3 is 14 residues.

V gene TRBV4-1 combines with J gene TRBJ2-7; no clear D gene. V was cut by 0 bases and J by 1 base, with 10 bases left in between. This CDR3 contains 15 residues. Germline CDR1 is MGHRA and CDR2 is YSYEKL. CDR3 DNA sequence: TGCGCCAGCAGCCAAGATTCCTCGAAATCCTACGAGCAGTACTTC. This codes for CASSQDSSKSYEQYF.

The chain carries TRBV14 and TRBJ2-6, with TRBD1 matching over 8 bases. The V segment lost 4 bases and the J segment 4 bases; nucleotides outside the gene matches: 9. CDR1 SGHDN and CDR2 FVKESK come from the germline V gene. CDR3 size: 17 residues. Here the CDR3 reads CASSPRTGGRGANVLTF. CDR3 DNA: TGTGCCAGCAGCCCCCGCACAGGGGGTCGCGGGGCCAACGTCCTGACTTTC.

This chain uses TRBV25-1 with TRBJ2-1; D is uncertain. Germline V gene lookup returns CDR1 MGHDK and CDR2 SYGVNS. The CDR3 spans 16 residues. Trimming stripped 5 bases from V and 0 bases from J, with 14 bases between. The CDR3 loop reads CASSRSVETSYNEQFF. CDR3 nucleotide sequence: TGTGCCAGCAGTCGGTCGGTGGAGACCTCCTACAATGAGCAGTTCTTC.

V gene TRBV6-5 combines with J gene TRBJ1-4; D remains unclear. There are 12 residues in the CDR3. Between the trimmed V and J ends, which lost 0 bases and 7 bases, there was a span of 3 bases. Germline V gene sequence: CDR1 MNHEY, CDR2 SVGAGI. The CDR3 loop is CASSYSGEKLFF. Here the CDR3 DNA reads TGTGCCAGCAGTTACTCGGGTGAAAAACTGTTTTTT.

This clone was counted only a few times. This sequence joins TRBV2 and TRBJ1-1; D not resolved. Trimming shortened V by 6 bases and J by 6 bases, and 14 bases separated the two germline ends. CDR3 length equals 13 residues. Germline values: CDR1 SNHLY, CDR2 FYNNEI. The CDR3: CASRRTWEAEAFF. Written as DNA, the CDR3 is TGTGCCAGCAGAAGGACGTGGGAGGCTGAAGCTTTCTTT.